This T cell receptor beta chain was sequenced during a study of CD8 T cells in Susac syndrome. Unmatched junction bases numbered 7, after V lost 0 bases and J lost 1 base. Per germline, CDR1 MNHEY and CDR2 SVGEGT. The CDR3 consists of 19 residues. An input of roughly 0.5 to 1 ug of RNA was subjected to reverse transcription using random hexamers. TCRdb reanalysed the immunoSEQ multiplex PCR reads using MiXCR and keeps one entry per CDR3 protein. The data contain tens of thousands of distinct CDR3 sequences, roughly nine tenths of them singletons. TEMRA cells were FACS-enriched, while CD8+ and CD4+ T cells were negatively isolated.

The origin of this receptor is a human donor with multiple sclerosis. The material sequenced was CD8+ T cells from PBMCs. The gene calls are TRBV6-2 or TRBV6-3 and TRBJ2-7; 15 positions agree with TRBD2. The CDR3 protein is CASSYSIGTSGRISYEQYF. DNA for the CDR3: TGTGCCAGCAGTTACTCGATCGGGACTAGCGGGAGGATATCCTACGAGCAGTACTTC.